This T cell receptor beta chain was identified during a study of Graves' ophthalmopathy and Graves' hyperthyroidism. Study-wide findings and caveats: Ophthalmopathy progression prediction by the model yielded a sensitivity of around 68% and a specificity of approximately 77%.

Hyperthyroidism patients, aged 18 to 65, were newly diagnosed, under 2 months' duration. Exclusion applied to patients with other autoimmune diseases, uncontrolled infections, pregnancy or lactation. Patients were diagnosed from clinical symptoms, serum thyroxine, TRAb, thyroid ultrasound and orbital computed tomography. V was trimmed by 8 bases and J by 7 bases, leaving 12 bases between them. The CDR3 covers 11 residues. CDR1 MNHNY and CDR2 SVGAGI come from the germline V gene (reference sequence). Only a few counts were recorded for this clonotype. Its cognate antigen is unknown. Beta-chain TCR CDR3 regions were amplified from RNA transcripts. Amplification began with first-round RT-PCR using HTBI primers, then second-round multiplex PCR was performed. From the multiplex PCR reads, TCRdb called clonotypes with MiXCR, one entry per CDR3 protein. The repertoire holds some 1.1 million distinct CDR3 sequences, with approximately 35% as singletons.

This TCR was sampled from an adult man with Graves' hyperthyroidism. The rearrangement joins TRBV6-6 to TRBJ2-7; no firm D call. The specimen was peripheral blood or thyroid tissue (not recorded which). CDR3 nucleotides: TGTGCCAGCTCGTCTAGTAAGGAGCAGTACTTC. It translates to CASSSSKEQYF.